This TCR beta chain was found in a study of tumor-infiltrating lymphocytes in localized non-small cell lung cancer. About the study: Patients included smokers and never-smokers with various histologies, some sampled after neoadjuvant chemotherapy. Each patient gave resected tumor and non-adjacent uninvolved lung tissue.

Sequencing was performed with immunoSEQ multiplex PCR; in TCRdb, only in-frame clones are kept and a portion is missing. The table has around 16,000 clones, 73% seen once. V gave up 1 base and J gave up 6 bases, with 13 bases separating them. The germline V gene encodes CDR1 MNHNS and CDR2 SASEGT. The CDR3 is 15 residues long. Of note for this clone: Its antigen is currently unknown.

Study-level results: TCRbeta sequencing showed higher T cell infiltration in tumors than uninvolved lung. No link was found between tumor T-cell fraction and recurrence-free survival.

The specimen sequenced was lung tumor tissue. This chain joins TRBV6-1 and TRBJ1-3; no reliable D call. This clonotype was obtained from a human donor with non-small cell lung cancer. The CDR3 here is CASSEENLRLNTIYF. For the CDR3, the DNA is TGTGCCAGCAGTGAAGAGAACCTCAGGCTAAACACCATATATTTT.